The rows below give T cell receptor beta chains drawn from one sample of a study of blood T cell repertoires in COVID-19. Assay used: immunoSEQ multiplex PCR; TCRdb lists only in-frame clones, some missing. This table holds 150,000 to 200,000 clones, about 87% found once. The sequencing sample was made of peripheral blood. The receptor set was obtained from a man aged 55 to 70 with acute or convalescent COVID-19. Each CDR3 is given with its conserved first and last residue. Not every row has a clone size; where given, it reads once, few, many or a size class.

TRBV11-2,.,CASTGHPGNSYEQYF
TRBV5-8,.,CASSFPGYGANVLTF
TRBV10-3,once,CAISDNRDGAFF
TRBV2,.,CASSEEHPSSGELFF
TRBV10-3,.,CAISDLTGEETQYF
TRBV27,.,CASSLRGGGIQYF
TRBV9,.,CASSLQGTGNTEAFF
TRBV7-8,few,CASSTGQGHYGYTF
TRBV2,.,CASSPAVSYNEQFF
TRBV12-3/TRBV12-4,.,CASSTTRDGELFF
TRBV2,.,CASSRDRVSSGNTIYF
TRBV14,.,CASRITGAGELFF
TRBV7-3,.,CASSPAGGNTEAFF
TRBV7-9,.,CASSARVDYEQYF
TRBV18,.,CASTWTSGSNSYNEQFF
TRBV24-1,.,CATSLGGSNQPQHF
TRBV21-1,.,CASSKVGGGEINEKLFF
TRBV6-4,.,CASSGGDREYSNQPQHF
TRBV18,.,CASSPLPPGNPNSNQPQHF
TRBV5-6,.,CASSLQGASGNTIYF
TRBV30,.,CAWSVKGGNQPQHF
TRBV27,medium-sized,CASSPPRTWGGELFF
TRBV19,.,CASSIDPTAYYGYTF
TRBV27,once,CASSPSGGGYTF
TRBV6-5,few,CASSYSPTAYYGYTF
TRBV27,.,CASSFTGVYQPQHF
TRBV11-2,few,CASSLGTGLNQPQHF
TRBV29-1,.,CSVEDASNQPQHF
TRBV30,once,CAWSVLAHEKLFF
TRBV7-6,.,CASSQTSGVYEQFF
TRBV7-8,.,CASSLLGPGNYGYTF
TRBV30,.,CAWSGRGRDYGYTF
TRBV19,.,CASSSGTERTGELFF
TRBV3-1/TRBV3-2,.,CASSQGGQGELNYGYTF
TRBV11-2,.,CASSLGVGAYEQYF
TRBV5-6,.,CASSSAGGTDTQYF